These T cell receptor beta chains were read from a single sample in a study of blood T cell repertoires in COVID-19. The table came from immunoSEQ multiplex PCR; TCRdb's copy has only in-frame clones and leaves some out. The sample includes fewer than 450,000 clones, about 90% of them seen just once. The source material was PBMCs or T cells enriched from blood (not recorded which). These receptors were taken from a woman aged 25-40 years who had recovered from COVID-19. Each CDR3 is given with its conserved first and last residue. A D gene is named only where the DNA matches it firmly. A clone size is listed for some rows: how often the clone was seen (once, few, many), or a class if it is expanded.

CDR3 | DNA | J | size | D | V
CASSTGSPYTGELFF | TGTGCCAGCAGTACAGGGTCCCCTTACACCGGGGAGCTGTTTTTT | TRBJ2-2 | . | . | TRBV25-1
CASAGKKEKLFF | TGTGCCAGCGCGGGGAAGAAAGAAAAACTGTTTTTT | TRBJ1-4 | . | . | TRBV28
CASSPGRVTEAFF | TGTGCCAGCAGTCCAGGGCGAGTCACTGAAGCTTTCTTT | TRBJ1-1 | . | . | TRBV12-3/TRBV12-4
CASARDRGHEQYF | TGTGCCTCCGCCCGGGACAGGGGGCACGAGCAGTACTTC | TRBJ2-7 | . | TRBD1 | TRBV6-5
CASSSPGLREAFF | TGTGCCAGCAGTTCCCCCGGACTAAGAGAAGCTTTCTTT | TRBJ1-1 | once | . | TRBV28
CASSTRGNPGGYTF | TGTGCCAGCAGTACCCGGGGGAACCCTGGAGGCTACACCTTC | TRBJ1-2 | . | . | TRBV6-5
CASSHGTGEDTEAFF | TGTGCCAGCAGCCATGGGACAGGGGAAGACACTGAAGCTTTCTTT | TRBJ1-1 | . | TRBD1 | TRBV3-1/TRBV3-2
CSVAGPGASKRGGKETQYF | TGCAGCGTTGCTGGACCCGGGGCGAGTAAGCGGGGGGGTAAAGAGACCCAGTACTTC | TRBJ2-5 | . | TRBD2 | TRBV29-1
CASSSSRAATGNTIYF | TGTGCCAGCTCATCCTCCAGGGCCGCCACGGGAAACACCATATATTTT | TRBJ1-3 | . | . | TRBV18
CASRPIQGASGNTIYF | TGTGCCAGCAGGCCGATACAGGGGGCTTCTGGAAACACCATATATTTT | TRBJ1-3 | . | TRBD1 | TRBV28
CASSGQGPNQATEAFF | TGTGCCAGCAGTGGACAGGGGCCGAACCAAGCCACTGAAGCTTTCTTT | TRBJ1-1 | . | TRBD1 | TRBV6-1
CASSYSINSPLHF | TGTGCCAGCAGTTACTCTATTAATTCACCCCTCCACTTT | TRBJ1-6 | . | . | TRBV6-5
CASTEEGLYNSPLHF | TGTGCCAGCACTGAGGAGGGCCTCTATAATTCACCCCTCCACTTT | TRBJ1-6 | . | . | TRBV2
CASSSLPGTGGYTF | TGTGCCAGCAGTTCCCTACCCGGGACAGGCGGCTACACCTTC | TRBJ1-2 | . | TRBD1 | TRBV28
CASIAGPNQPQHF | TGTGCCAGCATCGCGGGACCTAATCAGCCCCAGCATTTT | TRBJ1-5 | . | . | TRBV28
CANPRTGLGLEMNTEAFF | TGTGCCAATCCCCGGACAGGGTTAGGGTTAGAGATGAACACTGAAGCTTTCTTT | TRBJ1-1 | . | TRBD1 | TRBV28
CASSLRGGTNQPQHF | TGTGCCAGCAGCTTAAGGGGCGGGACCAATCAGCCCCAGCATTTT | TRBJ1-5 | . | . | TRBV7-2
CASSYPQGYEQYF | TGTGCCAGCAGCTACCCCCAGGGCTACGAGCAGTACTTC | TRBJ2-7 | . | . | TRBV5-4
CASSPGLAGAIETQYF | TGTGCCAGCAGCCCGGGACTAGCGGGGGCAATAGAGACCCAGTACTTC | TRBJ2-5 | . | TRBD2 | TRBV28
CASSRGGVTGELFF | TGTGCCAGCAGCCGCGGGGGGGTCACCGGGGAGCTGTTTTTT | TRBJ2-2 | . | TRBD2 | TRBV5-6
CASSQGTGATEAFF | TGTGCCAGCAGCCAAGGGACAGGAGCCACTGAAGCTTTCTTT | TRBJ1-1 | . | TRBD1 | TRBV3-1/TRBV3-2
CASTPDNSYEQYF | TGTGCCAGCACCCCGGACAACTCCTACGAGCAGTACTTC | TRBJ2-7 | . | . | TRBV28
CASSFRSTDTQYF | TGCGCCAGCAGCTTCAGGTCCACAGATACGCAGTATTTT | TRBJ2-3 | . | . | TRBV5-1
CATSDAGELFF | TGTGCCACCAGTGACGCCGGGGAGCTGTTTTTT | TRBJ2-2 | . | . | TRBV24-1
CASSPEGPETGNQPQHF | TGTGCCAGCAGCCCAGAAGGACCCGAGACAGGGAATCAGCCCCAGCATTTT | TRBJ1-5 | once | TRBD1 | TRBV6-4
CASRAGLNSYEQYF | TGTGCCAGCAGAGCGGGGCTTAACTCCTACGAGCAGTACTTC | TRBJ2-7 | . | TRBD2 | TRBV2
CASSLELPRLWEQYF | TGTGCCAGCAGCTTGGAACTCCCTAGACTTTGGGAGCAGTACTTC | TRBJ2-7 | . | . | TRBV5-5
CASSPGQVVHEQYF | TGTGCCAGCAGCCCGGGACAGGTAGTCCACGAGCAGTACTTC | TRBJ2-7 | . | TRBD1 | TRBV2
CASSFGTGDSGYTF | TGTGCCAGCAGCTTTGGTACAGGGGATAGTGGCTACACCTTC | TRBJ1-2 | once | TRBD1 | TRBV13
CASSQGSTSGGFYNEQFF | TGTGCCAGCAGCCAAGGGAGTACTAGCGGGGGGTTCTACAATGAGCAGTTCTTC | TRBJ2-1 | . | TRBD2 | TRBV14
CASSAHRDRTNTEAFF | TGTGCCAGCAGTGCACACCGGGACAGGACTAACACTGAAGCTTTCTTT | TRBJ1-1 | . | TRBD1 | TRBV6-1
CASSLGAAGSSLNEQFF | TGTGCCAGCAGCTTGGGTGCAGCAGGGTCTAGTTTAAATGAGCAGTTCTTC | TRBJ2-1 | . | . | TRBV5-4
CATSDPSGTGIGELFF | TGTGCCACCAGTGACCCCTCCGGGACAGGGATCGGGGAGCTGTTTTTT | TRBJ2-2 | . | TRBD1 | TRBV24-1
CASSQGLAGGTGTQYF | TGCGCCAGCAGCCAAGGACTAGCGGGGGGAACTGGGACCCAGTACTTC | TRBJ2-5 | many | TRBD2 | TRBV5-1
CASSHGTGGEQYF | TGTGCCAGCAGCCACGGGACAGGGGGCGAGCAGTACTTC | TRBJ2-7 | . | TRBD1 | TRBV3-1/TRBV3-2
CASSQEATGLYSVLVEQFF | TGTGCCAGCAGCCAAGAAGCGACAGGGTTATACTCTGTGCTTGTTGAGCAGTTCTTC | TRBJ2-1 | . | TRBD1 | TRBV3-1/TRBV3-2
CASSVLLAGIYNEQFF | TGTGCCAGCAGCGTGCTACTGGCAGGGATCTACAATGAGCAGTTCTTC | TRBJ2-1 | . | . | TRBV9
CASSVGIGLGRGYGYTF | TGTGCCAGCAGCGTCGGGATCGGCCTCGGTCGGGGCTATGGCTACACCTTC | TRBJ1-2 | few | . | TRBV9
CASSLPTGAQETQYF | TGCGCCAGCAGCTTGCCTACAGGGGCACAAGAGACCCAGTACTTC | TRBJ2-5 | . | TRBD1 | TRBV5-1
CASSLEISGGIYYEQYF | TGTGCCAGCAGCTTAGAAATCAGCGGGGGGATCTACTACGAGCAGTACTTC | TRBJ2-7 | . | TRBD2 | TRBV7-2
CASSWSQDQETQYF | TGTGCCAGCAGTTGGTCCCAGGACCAAGAGACCCAGTACTTC | TRBJ2-5 | . | . | TRBV2
CASSTSREGGVGETQYF | TGTGCCAGTAGTACCTCCCGGGAAGGGGGAGTCGGAGAGACCCAGTACTTC | TRBJ2-5 | . | . | TRBV19
CASSEVSEPDGYTF | TGTGCCAGCAGTGAGGTATCAGAACCCGATGGCTACACCTTC | TRBJ1-2 | . | . | TRBV6-1